A single TCR beta chain is shown here with its context. The data originate from a study of technical replicates of blood from a few donors. The method was immunoSEQ multiplex PCR; TCRdb's version includes in-frame clones alone and lacks a portion of them. The sample lists fewer than 65,000 clones, about 87% occurring once. Trimming shortened V by 2 bases and J by 5 bases, and 16 bases separated the two germline ends. This CDR3 is 16 amino acids long. Germline V gene data show CDR1 as SGHRS and CDR2 as YFSETQ. Source material: PBMCs. V and J are TRBV5-1 and TRBJ2-2, with D maybe TRBD2 (6 bases). The sequence was collected from a human donor in good health. Some clones in this sample may be carry-over from other donors' samples. CDR3 DNA: TGCGCCAGCAGCTTTGCTATGGCTAGCGCGACCGGGGAGCTGTTTTTT. Translation: CASSFAMASATGELFF.